This T cell receptor beta chain stems from a study of CD8+ T cells in alopecia areata. Isolation of CD4+ and CD8+ T cells from PBMCs was achieved by sorting. Turning to this clone: What it recognizes is unknown.

Extracted from the samples, RNA was reverse transcribed into cDNA to serve as the sequencing template. TCRdb's copy holds only in-frame clones and misses some; the assay was immunoSEQ multiplex PCR. Of about 200,000 clones in the sample, about 56% were seen once. General study findings and limits: Normal-skin resident alphabeta T cells also appear among scalp sample sequences. Relative to mice, TCR sharing across patients was less clear, a difference possibly HLA-related. Compared with normal scalp, lesional scalp had higher clonality and more expanded CD8+ clones.

The germline V gene encodes CDR1 MNHNY and CDR2 SVGAGI (reference sequence). CDR3 length: 13 residues. V was cut by 6 bases and J by 1 base, with 7 bases left in between. The chain combines TRBV6-6 with TRBJ1-5; D unresolved. Material: CD8+ T cells sorted from blood. The origin of this receptor is a human donor in good health. The CDR3 DNA is TGTGCCAGCAGGCCATTGAGCAATCAGCCCCAGCATTTT. It codes for CASRPLSNQPQHF.